Below, 18 T cell receptor beta chains from the same sample are listed, as sequenced in a study of T cell changes during pregnancy in multiple sclerosis. Using immunoSEQ multiplex PCR, the repertoire was profiled, and TCRdb retains in-frame clones only, with some absent. The table has 91,000 or so clones, approximately 93% seen once. The material sequenced was peripheral blood, taken after pregnancy. These receptors were collected from a female donor with multiple sclerosis, enrolled in a pregnancy study.

The CDR3 here is CASSSRQGVDEQYF. CDR3 in DNA: TGTGCCAGCAGTTCCCGACAGGGCGTTGACGAGCAGTACTTC. This chain uses TRBV27 with TRBJ2-7, with 7 bases identical to TRBD1. Germline-derived CDR1 and CDR2 are MNHEY and SMNVEV (reference sequence). The CDR3 has 14 amino acids. Trimming cost V 4 bases and J 5 bases; bases outside gene matches: 8.

This chain links TRBV4-1 with TRBJ2-2, with D possibly being TRBD2 (6 bases). Trimming took 5 bases from V and 5 from J, leaving 18 bases between them. CDR1 MGHRA and CDR2 YSYEKL come from the germline V gene. The CDR3 consists of 16 residues. The CDR3, as DNA: TGCGCCAGCAGCTCTAGCGCCGTAAGAGGGACCGGGGAGCTGTTTTTT. Protein sequence: CASSSSAVRGTGELFF.

V and J are TRBV27 and TRBJ2-6, with D possibly matching TRBD1 (5 bases). Germline-derived CDR1 and CDR2 are MNHEY and SMNVEV (reference sequence). The ends were cut back, 4 bases at V and 1 base at J, with 14 bases in the middle. The CDR3 has 17 residues. CDR3 sequence (DNA): TGTGCCAGCAGTTCACGCAACGACAGATCTGGGGCCAACGTCCTGACTTTC. This translates into CASSSRNDRSGANVLTF.

The chain links TRBV5-1 to TRBJ2-5, with 8 bases matching TRBD1. This CDR3 is built from 15 residues. The J segment lost 5 bases and the V segment lost 3 bases, leaving 9 bases of the junction unmatched. CDR1 is SGHRS and CDR2 is YFSETQ in the germline V gene. Here the CDR3 DNA reads TGCGCCAGCAGCTCTGGGACAGGTCGGGGGGAGACCCAGTACTTC. It specifies CASSSGTGRGETQYF.

The CDR3: CASSRTGGDDGYTF. The DNA of the CDR3 is TGTGCCAGCAGCCGTACAGGGGGGGACGATGGCTACACCTTC. This rearrangement joins TRBV5-4 to TRBJ1-2, with 8 bases lining up with TRBD1. CDR1 SGHNT and CDR2 YYREEE come from the germline V gene (reference sequence). The junction had 8 bases not matched to a gene; V was cut back by 4 bases and J by 6 bases. There are 14 residues in the CDR3.

This clone was seen just once. V is TRBV4-2 and J is TRBJ2-3; 13 nucleotides line up with TRBD2. Germline CDR1 LGHNA, CDR2 YNFKEQ. V was clipped by 0 bases and J by 3 bases; unmatched bases: 6. CDR3 size: 18 residues. CDR3 bases: TGTGCCAGCAGCCAAGATGTGCGGACTAGCGGGAGTACAGATACGCAGTATTTT. It yields the protein CASSQDVRTSGSTDTQYF.

This chain connects TRBV9 to TRBJ2-7; tentatively, D is TRBD2 (5 bases). This CDR3 is built from 14 residues. Germline loops: CDR1 SGDLS, CDR2 YYNGEE. Between the trimmed V and J ends, which lost 2 bases and 0 bases, there was a span of 9 bases. CDR3 region: CASSVGGLSYEQYF. In DNA form, the CDR3 reads TGTGCCAGCAGCGTGGGCGGGCTCTCCTACGAGCAGTACTTC.

The CDR3 region is CASSLLQGMDTEAFF. CDR3 nucleotides: TGCGCCAGCAGCCTATTACAGGGGATGGACACTGAAGCTTTCTTT. V gene TRBV4-1 combines with J gene TRBJ1-1; 7 positions agree with TRBD1. CDR3 length: 15 amino acids. V lost 4 bases to trimming and J lost 3 bases; unmatched junction nucleotides: 8. The germline gives CDR1 MGHRA, CDR2 YSYEKL.

The rearrangement links TRBV11-2 to TRBJ1-2; TRBD1 agrees at 10 bases. The J segment lost 5 bases and the V segment lost 3 bases, leaving 3 bases of the junction unmatched. Germline values: CDR1 SGHAT, CDR2 FQNNGV. The CDR3 runs 14 residues. This CDR3 reads CASSLTGGVYGYTF. CDR3 DNA: TGTGCCAGCAGCTTGACAGGGGGCGTATATGGCTACACCTTC. The full variable domain, in which reference TRBV11-2 and TRBJ1-2 provide the parts outside the CDR3, is EAGVAQSPRYKIIEKRQSVAFWCNPISGHATLYWYQQILGQGPKLLIQFQNNGVVDDSQLPKDRFSAERLKGVDSTLKIQPAKLEDSAVYLCASSLTGGVYGYTFGSGTRLTVV.

The DNA of the CDR3 is TGTGCCAGCAGCTATACAGGGCGGGAGACCCAGTACTTC. Encoded protein: CASSYTGRETQYF. The chain joins TRBV5-8 to TRBJ2-5; possible D gene TRBD1, 6 bases. V gave up 3 bases and J gave up 5 bases, with 11 bases separating them. Germline lookup yields CDR1 SGHTS and CDR2 YDEGEE. This CDR3 contains 13 residues.

This chain joins TRBV5-6 and TRBJ2-7; 8 bases agree with TRBD1. The CDR3 contains 14 residues. V trimming: 5 bases; J trimming: 2 bases; junction bases outside the gene matches: 6. Germline V gene sequence: CDR1 SGHDT, CDR2 YYEEEE. DNA of the CDR3: TGTGCCAGCAGTTACGGGACAGGAACCTACGAGCAGTACTTC. It specifies CASSYGTGTYEQYF.

This chain uses TRBV7-3 with TRBJ2-7; TRBD2 matches 10 bases. CDR3 size: 15 residues. Germline V gene data show CDR1 as SGHTA and CDR2 as FQGTGA. V was pared by 5 bases and J by 6 bases, with 10 bases of the junction left unmatched. As DNA, the CDR3 is TGTGCCAGCAGCACTTCGAGCGGGAGGGCCTCCGAGCAGTACTTC. It specifies CASSTSSGRASEQYF.

The CDR3 region is CASTRRAGISEAFF. The CDR3 DNA follows: TGTGCCAGCACCCGAAGGGCGGGAATTAGTGAAGCTTTCTTT. J is TRBJ1-1 and V is TRBV27; D uncertain. The CDR3 is 14 residues long. Germline V lookup: CDR1 MNHEY, CDR2 SMNVEV (reference sequence). V lost 7 bases, J lost 7 bases, and 19 bases lay in between.

CDR3 sequence reads: CASSFSGYQPQHF. Here the CDR3 DNA reads TGTGCCAGCAGTTTTAGCGGTTATCAGCCCCAGCATTTT. J is TRBJ1-5 and V is TRBV28; D not resolved. The length of the CDR3 is 13 residues. V was clipped by 3 bases and J by 5 bases, with 8 bases between them. The germline V gene encodes CDR1 MDHEN and CDR2 SYDVKM.

The gene calls are TRBV25-1 and TRBJ2-7; 11 positions match TRBD2. The length of the CDR3 is 18 residues. Per the germline V gene, CDR1 is MGHDK and CDR2 is SYGVNS. Losses at the gene ends were 3 bases for V and 3 bases for J; bases not matched to a gene: 13. In DNA form, the CDR3 reads TGTGCCAGCAGTGACCCTCTCCCCGGACTAGCGGGCTTCTACGAGCAGTACTTC. Protein: CASSDPLPGLAGFYEQYF.

The chain recombines TRBV7-8 with TRBJ2-1; 9 bases map to TRBD2. In germline, CDR1 is SGHVS, CDR2 FQNEAQ. V dropped 1 base and J dropped 7; count of bases not matched to a gene: 8. The CDR3 contains 16 residues. CDR3 in DNA: TGTGCCAGCAGCTTAGTCCGCGGGAGGGGGAGAAATGAGCAGTTCTTC. It translates to CASSLVRGRGRNEQFF.

This chain joins TRBV9 and TRBJ2-1; 12 positions agree with TRBD1. CDR1 is SGDLS and CDR2 is YYNGEE in the germline V gene. J lost 10 bases, V lost 0 bases, and 11 bases had no gene match. This CDR3 is built from 17 residues. CDR3: CASSVGWGQGAGEEQFF. The CDR3 region has the DNA TGTGCCAGCAGCGTAGGTTGGGGACAGGGGGCAGGAGAAGAGCAGTTCTTC.

CDR3 DNA: TGCGCCAGCAGCTTGGCGTCGTCTTCTAAACGCTCCTACGAGCAGTACTTC. Amino acid sequence: CASSLASSSKRSYEQYF. The chain combines TRBV5-1 with TRBJ2-7; D ambiguous. Deletions cut 0 bases from V and 0 bases from J, with 16 bases between. This CDR3 is built from 17 residues. Germline CDR1 is SGHRS and CDR2 is YFSETQ.